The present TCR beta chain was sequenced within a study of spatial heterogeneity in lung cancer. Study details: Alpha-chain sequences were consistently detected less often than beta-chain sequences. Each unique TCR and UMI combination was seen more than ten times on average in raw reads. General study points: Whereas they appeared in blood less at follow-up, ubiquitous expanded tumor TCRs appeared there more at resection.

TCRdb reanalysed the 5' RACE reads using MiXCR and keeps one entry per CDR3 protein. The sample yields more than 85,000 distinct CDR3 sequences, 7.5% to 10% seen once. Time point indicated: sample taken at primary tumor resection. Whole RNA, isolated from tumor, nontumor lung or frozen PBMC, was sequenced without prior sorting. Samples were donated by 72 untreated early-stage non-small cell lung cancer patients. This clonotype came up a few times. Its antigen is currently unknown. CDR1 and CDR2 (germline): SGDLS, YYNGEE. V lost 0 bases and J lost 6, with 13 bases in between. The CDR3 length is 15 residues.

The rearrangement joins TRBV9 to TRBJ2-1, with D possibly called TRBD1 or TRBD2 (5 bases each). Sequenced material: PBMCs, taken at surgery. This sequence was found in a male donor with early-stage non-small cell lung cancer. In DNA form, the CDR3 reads TGTGCCAGCAGCGTAGGACCGGGGCTAATCAATGAGCAGTTCTTC. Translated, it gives CASSVGPGLINEQFF.